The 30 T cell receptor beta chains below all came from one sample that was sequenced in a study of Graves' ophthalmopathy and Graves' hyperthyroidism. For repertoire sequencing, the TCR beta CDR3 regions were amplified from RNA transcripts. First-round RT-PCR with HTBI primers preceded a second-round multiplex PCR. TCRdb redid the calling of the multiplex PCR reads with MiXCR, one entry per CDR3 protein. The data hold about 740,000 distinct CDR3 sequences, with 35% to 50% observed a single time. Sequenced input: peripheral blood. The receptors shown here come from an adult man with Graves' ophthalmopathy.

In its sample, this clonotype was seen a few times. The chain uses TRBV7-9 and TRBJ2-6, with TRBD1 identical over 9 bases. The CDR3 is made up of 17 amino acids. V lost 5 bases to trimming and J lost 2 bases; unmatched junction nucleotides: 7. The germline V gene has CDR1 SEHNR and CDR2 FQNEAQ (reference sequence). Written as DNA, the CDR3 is TGTGCCAGCAGCCGCGGACAGGGGCAGGCTGGGGCCAACGTCCTGACTTTC. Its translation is CASSRGQGQAGANVLTF.

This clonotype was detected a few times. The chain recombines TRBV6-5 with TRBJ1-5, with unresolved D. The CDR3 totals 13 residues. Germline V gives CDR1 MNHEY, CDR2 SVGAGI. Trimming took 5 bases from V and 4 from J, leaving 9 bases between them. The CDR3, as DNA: TGTGCCAGCAGTCGATCAGTGAATCAGCCCCAGCATTTT. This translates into CASSRSVNQPQHF.

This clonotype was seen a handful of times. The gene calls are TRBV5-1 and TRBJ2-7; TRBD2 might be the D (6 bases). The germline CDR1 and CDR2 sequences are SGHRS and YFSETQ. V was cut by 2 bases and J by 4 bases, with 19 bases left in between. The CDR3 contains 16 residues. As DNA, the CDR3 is TGCGCCAGCAGCTTCTATGTGGAGGGAGTGAGGTACGAGCAGTACTTC. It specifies CASSFYVEGVRYEQYF.

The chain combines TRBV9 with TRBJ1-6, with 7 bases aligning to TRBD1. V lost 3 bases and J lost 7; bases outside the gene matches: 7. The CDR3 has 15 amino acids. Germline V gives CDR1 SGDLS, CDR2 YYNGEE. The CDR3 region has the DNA TGTGCCAGCAGCGCCAGGGGGGAACGCAATTCACCCCTCCACTTT. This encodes CASSARGERNSPLHF.

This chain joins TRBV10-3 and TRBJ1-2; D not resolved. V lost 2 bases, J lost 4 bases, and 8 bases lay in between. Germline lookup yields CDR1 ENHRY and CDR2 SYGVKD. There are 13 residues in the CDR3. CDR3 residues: CAISESDAYGYTF. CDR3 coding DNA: TGTGCCATCAGTGAGAGTGACGCCTATGGCTACACCTTC.

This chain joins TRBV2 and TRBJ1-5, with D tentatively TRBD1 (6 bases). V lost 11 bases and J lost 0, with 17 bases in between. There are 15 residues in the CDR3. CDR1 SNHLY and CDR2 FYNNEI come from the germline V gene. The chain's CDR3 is CAALAGVNSNQPQHF. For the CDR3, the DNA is TGTGCCGCCTTGGCAGGGGTCAATAGCAATCAGCCCCAGCATTTT.

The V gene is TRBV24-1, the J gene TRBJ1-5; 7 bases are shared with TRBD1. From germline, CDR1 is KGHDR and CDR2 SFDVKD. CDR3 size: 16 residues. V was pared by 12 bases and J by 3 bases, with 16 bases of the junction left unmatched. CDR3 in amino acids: CAWSHTYRGLNQPQHF. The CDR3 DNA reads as TGTGCCTGGAGTCATACCTACAGGGGACTCAATCAGCCCCAGCATTTT.

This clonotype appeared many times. The CDR3 DNA reads as TGTGCCAGCAGCTTACGTGTAATTGGGACAGTTAATTCACCCCTCCACTTT. Translated, it gives CASSLRVIGTVNSPLHF. The gene calls are TRBV7-3 and TRBJ1-6; 7 nucleotides match TRBD1. The CDR3 contains 17 residues. Per germline, CDR1 SGHTA and CDR2 FQGTGA. Germline trimming cut 2 bases from V and 6 bases from J; bases unmatched to any gene: 10. The complete variable domain, with remaining parts taken from reference TRBV7-3 and TRBJ1-6, reads GAGVSQTPSNKVTEKGKYVELRCDPISGHTALYWYRQSLGQGPEFLIYFQGTGAADDSGLPNDRFFAVRPEGSVSTLKIQRTERGDSAVYLCASSLRVIGTVNSPLHFGNGTRLTVT.

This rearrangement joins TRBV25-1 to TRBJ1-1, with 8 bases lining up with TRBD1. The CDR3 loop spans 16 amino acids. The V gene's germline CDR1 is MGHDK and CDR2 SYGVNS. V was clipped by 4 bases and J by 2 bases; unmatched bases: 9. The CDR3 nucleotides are TGTGCCAGCAGTGCGCCGTCCGGGACAGGTAACACTGAAGCTTTCTTT. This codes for CASSAPSGTGNTEAFF.

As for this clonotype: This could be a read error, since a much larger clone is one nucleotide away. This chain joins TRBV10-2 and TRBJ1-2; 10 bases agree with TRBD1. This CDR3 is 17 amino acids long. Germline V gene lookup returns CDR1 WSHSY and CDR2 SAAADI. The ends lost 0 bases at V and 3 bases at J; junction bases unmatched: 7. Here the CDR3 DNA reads TGCGCCAGCAGTGAGTCAATTTCCGGGACAGGGGACTATGGCTACACCTTC. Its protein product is CASSESISGTGDYGYTF.

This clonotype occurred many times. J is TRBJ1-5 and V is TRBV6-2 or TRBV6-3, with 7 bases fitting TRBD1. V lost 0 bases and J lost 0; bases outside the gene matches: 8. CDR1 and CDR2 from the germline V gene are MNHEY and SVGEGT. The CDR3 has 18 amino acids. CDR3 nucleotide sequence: TGTGCCAGCAGTTACTCGGTGGGACAGCTTTATAGCAATCAGCCCCAGCATTTT. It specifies CASSYSVGQLYSNQPQHF.

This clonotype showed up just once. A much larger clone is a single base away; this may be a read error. CDR3 loop: CASRSAGGNSPLHF. CDR3 DNA sequence: TGTGCCAGCAGGTCGGCAGGGGGTAATTCACCCCTCCACTTT. The chain employs TRBV25-1 and TRBJ1-6; 7 bases align to TRBD1. The length of the CDR3 is 14 residues. The V and J ends lost 6 bases and 6 bases, in that order; junction bases with no gene match: 5. Germline V gives CDR1 MGHDK, CDR2 SYGVNS. Based on the CDR3 plus reference TRBV25-1 and TRBJ1-6, the full variable domain is EADIYQTPRYLVIGTGKKITLECSQTMGHDKMYWYQQDPGMELHLIHYSYGVNSTEKGDLSSESTVSRIRTEHFPLTLESARPSHTSQYLCASRSAGGNSPLHFGNGTRLTVT.

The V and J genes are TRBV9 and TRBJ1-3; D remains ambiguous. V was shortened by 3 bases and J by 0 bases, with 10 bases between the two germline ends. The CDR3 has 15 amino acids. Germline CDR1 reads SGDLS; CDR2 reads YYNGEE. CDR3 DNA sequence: TGTGCCAGCAGCGCTTTCGGGATCTCTGGAAACACCATATATTTT. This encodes CASSAFGISGNTIYF.

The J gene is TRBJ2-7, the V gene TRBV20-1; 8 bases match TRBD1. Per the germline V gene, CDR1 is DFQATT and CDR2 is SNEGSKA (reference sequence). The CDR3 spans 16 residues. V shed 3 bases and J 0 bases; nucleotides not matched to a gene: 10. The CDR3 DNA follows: TGCAGTGCTAGGGCGGACAGGGCGGATACCTCCTACGAGCAGTACTTC. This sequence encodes CSARADRADTSYEQYF.

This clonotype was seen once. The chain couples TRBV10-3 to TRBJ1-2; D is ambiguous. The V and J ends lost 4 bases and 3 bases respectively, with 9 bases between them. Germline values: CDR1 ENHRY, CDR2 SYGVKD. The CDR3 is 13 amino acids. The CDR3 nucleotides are TGTGCCATCAGTGGAGCCGGATACTATGGCTACACCTTC. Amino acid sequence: CAISGAGYYGYTF.

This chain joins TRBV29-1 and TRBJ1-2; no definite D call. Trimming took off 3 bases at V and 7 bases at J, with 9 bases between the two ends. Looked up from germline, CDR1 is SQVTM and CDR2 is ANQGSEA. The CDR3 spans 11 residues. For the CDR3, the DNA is TGCAGCGTTGACCAAGGCGGTGGCTACACCTTC. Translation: CSVDQGGGYTF.

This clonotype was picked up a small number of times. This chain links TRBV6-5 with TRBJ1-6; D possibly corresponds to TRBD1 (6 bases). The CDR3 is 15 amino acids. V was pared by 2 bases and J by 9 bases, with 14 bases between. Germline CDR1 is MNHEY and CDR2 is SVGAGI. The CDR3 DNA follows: TGTGCCAGCAGTTACGACAGGCCAGCAGGTTCACCCCTCCACTTT. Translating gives CASSYDRPAGSPLHF.

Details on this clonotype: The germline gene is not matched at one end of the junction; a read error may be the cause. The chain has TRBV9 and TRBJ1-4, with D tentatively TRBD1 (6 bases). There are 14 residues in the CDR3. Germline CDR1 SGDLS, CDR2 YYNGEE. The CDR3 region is CASGVEDSSGKLFF. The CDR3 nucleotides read TGTGCCAGCGGCGTCGAGGACAGCTCTGGAAAACTGTTTTTT.

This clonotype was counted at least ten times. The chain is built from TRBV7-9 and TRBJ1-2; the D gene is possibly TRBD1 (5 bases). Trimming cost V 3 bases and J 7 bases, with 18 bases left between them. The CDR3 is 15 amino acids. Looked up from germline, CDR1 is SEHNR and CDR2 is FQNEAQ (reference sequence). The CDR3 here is CASSFSQGRLGGYTF. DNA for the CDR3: TGTGCCAGCAGCTTTTCCCAGGGCAGGCTGGGTGGCTACACCTTC.

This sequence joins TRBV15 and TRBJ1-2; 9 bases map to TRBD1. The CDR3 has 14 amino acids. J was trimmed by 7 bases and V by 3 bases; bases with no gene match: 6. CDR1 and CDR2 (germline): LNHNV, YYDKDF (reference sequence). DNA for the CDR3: TGTGCCACCAGCAGTGGGGACAGGGCTCGTGGCTACACCTTC. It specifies CATSSGDRARGYTF. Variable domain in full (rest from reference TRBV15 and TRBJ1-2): DAMVIQNPRYQVTQFGKPVTLSCSQTLNHNVMYWYQQKSSQAPKLLFHYYDKDFNNEADTPDNFQSRRPNTSFCFLDIRSPGLGDTAMYLCATSSGDRARGYTFGSGTRLTVV.

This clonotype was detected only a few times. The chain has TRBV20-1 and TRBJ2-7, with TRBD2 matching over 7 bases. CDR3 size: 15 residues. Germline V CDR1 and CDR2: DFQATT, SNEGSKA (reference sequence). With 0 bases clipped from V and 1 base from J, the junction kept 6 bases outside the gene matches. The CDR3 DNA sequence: TGCAGTGCTAGAGAGGGAGGGAGGGTTTCCTACGAGCAGTACTTC. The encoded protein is CSAREGGRVSYEQYF.

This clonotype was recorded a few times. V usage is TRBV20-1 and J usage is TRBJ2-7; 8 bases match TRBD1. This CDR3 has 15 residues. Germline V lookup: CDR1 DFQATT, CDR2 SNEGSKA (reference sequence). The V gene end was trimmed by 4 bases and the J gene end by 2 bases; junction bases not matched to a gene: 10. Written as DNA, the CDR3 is TGCAGTGCTACCGAGACAGGGGATTTCCCCTACGAGCAGTACTTC. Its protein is CSATETGDFPYEQYF.

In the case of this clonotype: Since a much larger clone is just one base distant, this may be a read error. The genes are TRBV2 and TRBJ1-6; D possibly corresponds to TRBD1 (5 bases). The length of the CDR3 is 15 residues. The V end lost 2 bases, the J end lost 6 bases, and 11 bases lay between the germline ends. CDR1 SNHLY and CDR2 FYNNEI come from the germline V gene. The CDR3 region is CASSEPPRVNSPLHF. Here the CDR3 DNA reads TGTGCCAGCAGTGAACCCCCCAGGGTTAATTCACCCCTCCACTTT.

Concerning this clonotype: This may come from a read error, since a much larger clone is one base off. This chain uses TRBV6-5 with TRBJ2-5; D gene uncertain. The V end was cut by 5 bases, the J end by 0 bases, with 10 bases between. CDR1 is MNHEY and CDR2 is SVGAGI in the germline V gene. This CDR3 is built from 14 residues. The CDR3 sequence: CASSGTLDQETQYF. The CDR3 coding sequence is TGTGCCAGCAGTGGCACCCTCGACCAAGAGACCCAGTACTTC.

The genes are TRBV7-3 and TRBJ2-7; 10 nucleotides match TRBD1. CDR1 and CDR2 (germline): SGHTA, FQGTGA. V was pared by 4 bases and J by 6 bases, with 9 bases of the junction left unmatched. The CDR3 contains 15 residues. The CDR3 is CASSSGSGQGPEQYF. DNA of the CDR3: TGTGCCAGCAGCTCAGGTTCGGGACAGGGGCCCGAGCAGTACTTC.

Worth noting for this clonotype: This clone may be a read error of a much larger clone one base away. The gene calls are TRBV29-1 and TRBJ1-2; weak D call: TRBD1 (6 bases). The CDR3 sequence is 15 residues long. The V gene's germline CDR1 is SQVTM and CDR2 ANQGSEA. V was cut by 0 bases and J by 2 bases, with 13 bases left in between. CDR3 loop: CSVEDCKDSNYGYTF. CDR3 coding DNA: TGCAGCGTTGAAGATTGTAAGGACAGCAACTATGGCTACACCTTC.

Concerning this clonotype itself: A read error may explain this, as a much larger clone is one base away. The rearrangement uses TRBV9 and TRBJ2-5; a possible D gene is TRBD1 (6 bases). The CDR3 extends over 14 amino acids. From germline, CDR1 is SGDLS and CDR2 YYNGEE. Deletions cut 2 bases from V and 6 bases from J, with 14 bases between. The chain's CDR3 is CASSVRQGIQTQYF. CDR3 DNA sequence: TGTGCCAGCAGCGTCAGGCAGGGGATACAGACCCAGTACTTC.

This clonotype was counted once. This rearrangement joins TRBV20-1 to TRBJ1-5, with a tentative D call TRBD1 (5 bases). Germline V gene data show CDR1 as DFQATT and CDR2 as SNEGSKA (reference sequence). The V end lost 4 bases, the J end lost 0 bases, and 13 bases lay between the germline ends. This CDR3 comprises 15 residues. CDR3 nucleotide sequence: TGCAGTGCTAAAGACAGAACGTATAGCAATCAGCCCCAGCATTTT. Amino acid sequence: CSAKDRTYSNQPQHF.

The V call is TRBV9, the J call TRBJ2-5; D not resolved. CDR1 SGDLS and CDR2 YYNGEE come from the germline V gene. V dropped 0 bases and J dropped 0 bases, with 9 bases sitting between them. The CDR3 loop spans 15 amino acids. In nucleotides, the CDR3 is TGTGCCAGCAGCGTAGCCCCAGGCCACCAAGAGACCCAGTACTTC. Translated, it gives CASSVAPGHQETQYF.

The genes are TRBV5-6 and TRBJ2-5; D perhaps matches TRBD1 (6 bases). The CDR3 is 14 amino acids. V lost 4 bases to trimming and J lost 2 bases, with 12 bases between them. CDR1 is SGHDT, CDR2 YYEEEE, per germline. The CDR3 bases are TGTGCCAGCAGCATACAGGGATGGCAAGAGACCCAGTACTTC. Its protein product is CASSIQGWQETQYF. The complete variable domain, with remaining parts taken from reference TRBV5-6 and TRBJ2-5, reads DAGVTQSPTHLIKTRGQQVTLRCSPKSGHDTVSWYQQALGQGPQFIFQYYEEEERQRGNFPDRFSGHQFPNYSSELNVNALLLGDSALYLCASSIQGWQETQYFGPGTRLLVL.